This entry concerns a single TCR beta chain. Antigen unknown. With 4 bases removed from V and 6 bases from J, the gap between germline ends came to 10 bases. Germline V CDR1 and CDR2: SQVTM, ANQGSEA. This CDR3 has 11 amino acids. The sample originates from a study of T cell clonotyping in hematopoietic cell transplantation. Study results and caveats: Pathologically expanded recipient clonotypes increased progressively from day 30 to day 180 as diversity fell. Cells were unsorted, so CD4 and CD8 contributions were not separated. Few recipient clonotypes overlapped donors; over 97% were de novo at given depth. Graft donor and pretransplant recipient Inverse Simpson Index values predicted broader posttransplant TCR diversity.

Clones were sequenced by immunoSEQ multiplex PCR, and TCRdb holds only the in-frame ones, with some missing. Found here are about 5,700 clones, 90% of them singletons; the top ten hold around 50%. Source: peripheral blood mononuclear cells, taken 100 days after allogeneic stem cell transplant. V gene TRBV29-1 combines with J gene TRBJ2-7; weak D call: TRBD2 (5 bases). The origin of this receptor is a female patient aged 50-59 years who had an allogeneic stem cell transplant from an unrelated donor, so T cells may come from the graft donor. Some clones in this sample may be carry-over from other donors' samples. CDR3 sequence (DNA): TGCAGCGTTGTCGAGGGAATCGAGCAGTACTTC. It encodes CSVVEGIEQYF.